What follows are 16 T cell receptor beta chains derived from one specimen sequenced in a study of shared clonotypes between healthy human individuals. Libraries were prepared by immunoSEQ multiplex PCR; TCRdb keeps only in-frame clonotypes and omits some of them. The sample has hundreds of thousands of clones; just over 90% are singletons. Naive CD8 cells lacked CD45RO, underwent positive selection for CCR7 and left out terminally differentiated effector memory CD45RA+ cells. Input material: naive CD8+ T cells sorted from blood. These receptors came from a man aged 25 to 40 in good health.

This clone has only one observation. The sample contains more than one DNA sequence encoding this CDR3. The V and J genes are TRBV27 and TRBJ2-1; TRBD2 matches at 14 bases. The germline gives CDR1 MNHEY, CDR2 SMNVEV (reference sequence). J was trimmed by 3 bases and V by 4 bases; bases with no gene match: 2. The CDR3 consists of 16 residues. The CDR3 loop is CASSSGTSGSYNEQFF. Written as DNA, the CDR3 is TGTGCCAGCAGTTCCGGGACTAGCGGGAGCTACAATGAGCAGTTCTTC.

The chain has TRBV27 and TRBJ1-1; D gene ambiguous. Germline CDR1 is MNHEY and CDR2 is SMNVEV (reference sequence). V lost 4 bases and J 5 bases, leaving 14 bases between the germline ends. CDR3 length: 14 residues. The CDR3 DNA reads as TGTGCCAGCAGTTGGTCGGACGGAGAGACTGAAGCTTTCTTT. Translation gives CASSWSDGETEAFF.

V and J are TRBV19 and TRBJ2-1, with D perhaps being TRBD1 or TRBD2 (5 bases each). V dropped 4 bases and J dropped 5 bases, with 15 bases sitting between them. The CDR3 length is 15 residues. The germline V gene encodes CDR1 LNHDA and CDR2 SQIVND (reference sequence). This CDR3 reads CASSTGTRGHNEQFF. CDR3 DNA: TGTGCCAGTAGTACCGGGACCCGGGGTCACAATGAGCAGTTCTTC.

To note about this clone: The junction differs from germline at one of its ends, possibly a read error. The rearrangement joins TRBV7-7 to TRBJ2-3; 10 nucleotides line up with TRBD2. This CDR3 spans 16 amino acids. CDR1 is SSHAT and CDR2 is FNYEAQ in the germline V gene (reference sequence). The CDR3 DNA follows: TGTGCTAGCAGCTTAGGAGCGGGAGGGCCCACAGATACGCAGTATTTT. Its translation: CASSLGAGGPTDTQYF.

This clone was seen more than once but under ten times. This rearrangement joins TRBV29-1 to TRBJ2-3, with 10 bases fitting TRBD1. Trimming took 7 bases from V and 4 from J; bases not matched to a gene: 8. The CDR3 is made up of 14 amino acids. The germline V gene has CDR1 SQVTM and CDR2 ANQGSEA. In nucleotides, the CDR3 is TGCAGCGCCGCGGGACAGGGGATCGCAGATACGCAGTATTTT. It specifies CSAAGQGIADTQYF.

The chain uses TRBV5-1 and TRBJ2-1; the match to TRBD2 covers 8 bases. The CDR3 length is 13 residues. CDR1 and CDR2 from the germline V gene are SGHRS and YFSETQ. The trim removed 4 bases at V and 16 bases at J, leaving 13 bases unmatched. CDR3 region: CASSPLQIGRGFF. CDR3 nucleotides: TGCGCCAGCAGCCCCCTCCAGATCGGGAGGGGTTTCTTC.

The chain employs TRBV7-6 and TRBJ2-7; TRBD1 matches 9 bases. This CDR3 region has 14 residues. Germline loops: CDR1 SGHVS, CDR2 FNYEAQ. J was trimmed by 5 bases and V by 3 bases; bases with no gene match: 5. In nucleotides, the CDR3 is TGTGCCAGCAGCTTGCGACAGGGGGGTCACGAGCAGTACTTC. As protein: CASSLRQGGHEQYF.

The V gene is TRBV7-9, the J gene TRBJ2-1; a possible D gene is TRBD2 (5 bases). The germline V and J ends were trimmed by 4 bases and 2 bases, with 12 bases remaining between them. This CDR3 has 15 residues. Germline CDR1 reads SEHNR; CDR2 reads FQNEAQ (reference sequence). CDR3 coding DNA: TGTGCCAGCAGCTACGGAGGCGGAACCTACAATGAGCAGTTCTTC. Translation gives CASSYGGGTYNEQFF.

This chain links TRBV2 with TRBJ1-3, with a possible D match to TRBD1 (5 bases). V was shortened by 8 bases and J by 0 bases, with 11 bases between the two germline ends. The CDR3 length is 14 residues. CDR1 and CDR2 from the germline V gene are SNHLY and FYNNEI. CDR3: CASEGRSSGNTIYF. The CDR3 nucleotides are TGTGCCAGCGAGGGGCGTAGCTCTGGAAACACCATATATTTT.

The V gene is TRBV2, the J gene TRBJ2-7, with D perhaps TRBD1 (6 bases). V lost 2 bases and J 1 base, leaving 12 bases between the germline ends. CDR1 and CDR2 from the germline V gene are SNHLY and FYNNEI. The CDR3 has 15 amino acids. CDR3 sequence reads: CASSESGRGSYEQYF. The CDR3 DNA is TGTGCCAGCAGTGAAAGCGGTAGGGGGTCCTACGAGCAGTACTTC.

The chain joins TRBV7-2 to TRBJ2-5, with D possibly matching TRBD2 (5 bases). Per germline, CDR1 SGHTA and CDR2 FQGNSA. Deletions cut 1 base from V and 1 base from J, with 16 bases between. The CDR3 has 17 residues. CDR3 sequence: CASSLGLSGAAQETQYF. CDR3 nucleotide sequence: TGTGCCAGCAGCTTAGGGCTGTCCGGAGCGGCCCAAGAGACCCAGTACTTC.

In this sample, this clone turned up once. The genes are TRBV7-9 and TRBJ2-2; TRBD1 aligns across 9 bases. This CDR3 contains 15 residues. Germline CDR1 and CDR2: SEHNR and FQNEAQ (reference sequence). Trimming took 4 bases from V and 7 from J; bases not matched to a gene: 7. CDR3 amino acids: CASSSAGTGLGELFF. The CDR3 DNA is TGTGCCAGCAGCTCCGCCGGGACAGGGCTCGGGGAGCTGTTTTTT.

V gene TRBV30 combines with J gene TRBJ1-3; D remains ambiguous. The CDR3 loop spans 10 amino acids. CDR1 is GTSNPN and CDR2 is SVGIG in the germline V gene (reference sequence). The V end lost 1 base, the J end lost 8 bases, and 3 bases lay between the germline ends. CDR3 in amino acids: CAWSGDTIYF. In DNA form, the CDR3 reads TGTGCCTGGAGTGGCGACACCATATATTTT. Using reference TRBV30 and TRBJ1-3 for the parts outside the CDR3, the full variable domain is SQTIHQWPATLVQPVGSPLSLECTVEGTSNPNLYWYRQAAGRGLQLLFYSVGIGQISSEVPQNLSASRPQDRQFILSSKKLLLSDSGFYLCAWSGDTIYFGEGSWLTVV.

The chain uses TRBV7-3 and TRBJ2-3; D may be TRBD2 (6 bases). The V gene's germline CDR1 is SGHTA and CDR2 FQGTGA. CDR3 length equals 16 residues. V lost 5 bases and J lost 0, with 15 bases in between. The DNA of the CDR3 is TGTGCCAGCAGCCTGGAGGCGGCGGGGAGCACAGATACGCAGTATTTT. It yields the protein CASSLEAAGSTDTQYF.

The chain combines TRBV7-8 with TRBJ2-1; 8 positions match TRBD2. The CDR3 runs to 14 residues. Germline CDR1 reads SGHVS; CDR2 reads FQNEAQ. The ends lost 7 bases at V and 8 bases at J; junction bases unmatched: 10. Written as DNA, the CDR3 is TGTGCCAGCACGACAGCGGGAGTGTTGCATGAGCAGTTCTTC. This sequence encodes CASTTAGVLHEQFF.

The V and J genes are TRBV28 and TRBJ1-1; 8 bases map to TRBD1. The CDR3 runs to 17 residues. Germline loops: CDR1 MDHEN, CDR2 SYDVKM. After removal of 5 bases from V and 0 bases from J, the junction contained 11 bases not matched to a gene. Here the CDR3 reads CASSLDRGLPMNTEAFF. The CDR3 DNA reads as TGTGCCAGCAGTCTCGACAGGGGCCTACCCATGAACACTGAAGCTTTCTTT.